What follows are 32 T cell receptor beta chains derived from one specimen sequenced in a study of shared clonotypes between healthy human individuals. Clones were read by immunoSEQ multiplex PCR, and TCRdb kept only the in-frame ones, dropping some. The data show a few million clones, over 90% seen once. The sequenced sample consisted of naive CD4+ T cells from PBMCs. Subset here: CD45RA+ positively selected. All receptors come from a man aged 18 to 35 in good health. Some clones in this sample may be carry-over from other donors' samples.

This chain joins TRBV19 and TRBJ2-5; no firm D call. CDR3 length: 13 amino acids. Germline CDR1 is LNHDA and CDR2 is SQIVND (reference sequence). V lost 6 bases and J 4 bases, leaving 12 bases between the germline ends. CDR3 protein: CASRRRPAETQYF. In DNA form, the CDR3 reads TGTGCCAGTAGAAGGCGGCCTGCAGAGACCCAGTACTTC.

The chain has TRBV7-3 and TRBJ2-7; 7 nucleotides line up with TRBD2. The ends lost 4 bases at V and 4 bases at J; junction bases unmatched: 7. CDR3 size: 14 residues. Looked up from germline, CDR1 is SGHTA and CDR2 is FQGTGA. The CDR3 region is CASSYGGTNYEQYF. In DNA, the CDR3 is TGTGCCAGCAGCTACGGGGGGACCAATTACGAGCAGTACTTC.

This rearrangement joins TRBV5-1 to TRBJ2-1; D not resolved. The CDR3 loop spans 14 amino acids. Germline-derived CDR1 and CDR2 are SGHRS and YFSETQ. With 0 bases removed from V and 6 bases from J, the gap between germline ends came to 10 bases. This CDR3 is CASSLGSPGNEQFF. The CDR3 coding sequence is TGCGCCAGCAGCTTGGGTTCCCCCGGCAATGAGCAGTTCTTC.

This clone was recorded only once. The CDR3 loop is CASTATSAGVYAGYTF. The CDR3 nucleotides read TGTGCCAGCACCGCCACCAGCGCTGGGGTATACGCTGGCTACACCTTC. This rearrangement joins TRBV2 to TRBJ1-2; no firm D call. V was cut by 7 bases and J by 7 bases, with 25 bases left in between. The CDR3 extends over 16 amino acids. Germline V gene sequence: CDR1 SNHLY, CDR2 FYNNEI.

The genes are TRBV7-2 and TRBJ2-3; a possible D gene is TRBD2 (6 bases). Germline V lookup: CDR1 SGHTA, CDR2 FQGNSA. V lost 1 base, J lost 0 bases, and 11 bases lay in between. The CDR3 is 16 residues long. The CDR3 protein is CASSLEGTGSTDTQYF. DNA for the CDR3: TGTGCCAGCAGCTTAGAGGGGACTGGCAGCACAGATACGCAGTATTTT.

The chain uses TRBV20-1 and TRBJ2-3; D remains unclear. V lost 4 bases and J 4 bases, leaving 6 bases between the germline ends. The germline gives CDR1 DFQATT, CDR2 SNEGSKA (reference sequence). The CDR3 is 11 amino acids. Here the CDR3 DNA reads TGCAGTGCTATAATTGCAGATACGCAGTATTTT. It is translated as CSAIIADTQYF.

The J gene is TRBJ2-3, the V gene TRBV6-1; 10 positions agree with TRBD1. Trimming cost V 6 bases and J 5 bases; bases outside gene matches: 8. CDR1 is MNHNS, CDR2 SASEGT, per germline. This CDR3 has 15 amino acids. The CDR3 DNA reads TGTGCCAGCAGGGACCCGGGACAGGGGAGAGATACGCAGTATTTT. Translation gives CASRDPGQGRDTQYF.

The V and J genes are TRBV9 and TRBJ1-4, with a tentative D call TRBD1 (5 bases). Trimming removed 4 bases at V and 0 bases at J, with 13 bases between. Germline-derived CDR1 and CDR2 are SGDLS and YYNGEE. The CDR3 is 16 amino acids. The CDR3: CASSSPRGATNEKLFF. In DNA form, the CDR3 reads TGTGCCAGCAGCTCCCCTCGGGGCGCAACTAATGAAAAACTGTTTTTT.

CDR3 loop: CASSKRPGDRDIQYF. CDR3 sequence (DNA): TGTGCCAGCAGTAAACGCCCAGGGGACAGAGACATTCAGTACTTC. The chain recombines TRBV9 with TRBJ2-4, with 7 bases lining up with TRBD1. This CDR3 spans 15 amino acids. Germline assignment: CDR1 SGDLS and CDR2 YYNGEE. The ends lost 5 bases at V and 8 bases at J; junction bases unmatched: 13. Together with reference TRBV9 and TRBJ2-4, the CDR3 gives the full variable domain: DSGVTQTPKHLITATGQRVTLRCSPRSGDLSVYWYQQSLDQGLQFLIQYYNGEERAKGNILERFSAQQFPDLHSELNLSSLELGDSALYFCASSKRPGDRDIQYFGAGTRLSVL.

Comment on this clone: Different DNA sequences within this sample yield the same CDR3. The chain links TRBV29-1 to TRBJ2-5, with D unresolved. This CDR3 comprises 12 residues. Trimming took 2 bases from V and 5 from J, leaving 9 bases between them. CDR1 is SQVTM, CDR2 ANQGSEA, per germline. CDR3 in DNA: TGCAGCGTTGAATTGGGGTCGGAGACCCAGTACTTC. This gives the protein CSVELGSETQYF.

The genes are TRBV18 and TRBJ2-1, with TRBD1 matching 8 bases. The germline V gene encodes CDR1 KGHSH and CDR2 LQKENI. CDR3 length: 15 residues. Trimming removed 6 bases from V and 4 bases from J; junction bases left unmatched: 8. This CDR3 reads CASSSAQGEYNEQFF. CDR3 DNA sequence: TGTGCCAGCTCGTCAGCACAGGGGGAATACAATGAGCAGTTCTTC.

In DNA form, the CDR3 reads TGTGCCAGCAGCTTAACCAGGGTAACTGAGACCCAGTACTTC. This codes for CASSLTRVTETQYF. This rearrangement joins TRBV7-9 to TRBJ2-5; perhaps TRBD1 as D (5 bases). CDR1 is SEHNR, CDR2 FQNEAQ, per germline (reference sequence). Trimming cost V 2 bases and J 5 bases, with 12 bases left between them. CDR3 length: 14 residues.

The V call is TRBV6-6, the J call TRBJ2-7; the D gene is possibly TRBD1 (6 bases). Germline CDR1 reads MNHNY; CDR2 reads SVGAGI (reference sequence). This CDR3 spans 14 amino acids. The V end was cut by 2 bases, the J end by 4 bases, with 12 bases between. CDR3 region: CASSYPGRGYEQYF. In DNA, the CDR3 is TGTGCCAGCAGTTACCCGGGCAGGGGTTACGAGCAGTACTTC.

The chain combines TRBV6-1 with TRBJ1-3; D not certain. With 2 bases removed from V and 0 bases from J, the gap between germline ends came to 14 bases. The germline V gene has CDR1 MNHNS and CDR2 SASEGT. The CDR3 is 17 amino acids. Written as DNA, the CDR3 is TGTGCCAGCAGTGAAATCGGGGTCTGGCCCTCTGGAAACACCATATATTTT. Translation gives CASSEIGVWPSGNTIYF.

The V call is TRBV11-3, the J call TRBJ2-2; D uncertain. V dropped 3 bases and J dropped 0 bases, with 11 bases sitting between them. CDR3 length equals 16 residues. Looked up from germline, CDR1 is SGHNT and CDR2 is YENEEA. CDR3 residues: CASSFQAGSNTGELFF. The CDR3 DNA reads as TGTGCCAGCAGCTTTCAGGCAGGATCGAACACCGGGGAGCTGTTTTTT.

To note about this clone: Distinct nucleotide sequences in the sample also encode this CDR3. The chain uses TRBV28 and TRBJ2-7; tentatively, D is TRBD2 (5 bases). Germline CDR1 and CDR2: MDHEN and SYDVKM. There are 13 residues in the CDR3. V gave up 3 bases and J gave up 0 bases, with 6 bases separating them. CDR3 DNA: TGTGCCAGCAGTTTTGGAGGCTCCTACGAGCAGTACTTC. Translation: CASSFGGSYEQYF.

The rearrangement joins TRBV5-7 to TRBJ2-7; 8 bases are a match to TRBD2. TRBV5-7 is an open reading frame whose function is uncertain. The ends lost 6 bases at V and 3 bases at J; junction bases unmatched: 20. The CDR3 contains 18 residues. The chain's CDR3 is CASTPPEIAGLGNYEQYF. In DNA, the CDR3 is TGTGCCAGCACCCCCCCCGAGATAGCGGGATTGGGGAACTACGAGCAGTACTTC.

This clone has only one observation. CDR3 in DNA: TGTGCCACCAGCAGACGTGGACAGGTGGAAGAGACCCAGTACTTC. Translating it yields CATSRRGQVEETQYF. The chain links TRBV15 to TRBJ2-5; 7 bases line up with TRBD1. The V gene end was trimmed by 2 bases and the J gene end by 3 bases; junction bases not matched to a gene: 6. Germline V gives CDR1 LNHNV, CDR2 YYDKDF (reference sequence). This CDR3 is built from 15 residues. The entire variable domain, with the rest obtained from reference TRBV15 and TRBJ2-5, is as follows: DAMVIQNPRYQVTQFGKPVTLSCSQTLNHNVMYWYQQKSSQAPKLLFHYYDKDFNNEADTPDNFQSRRPNTSFCFLDIRSPGLGDTAMYLCATSRRGQVEETQYFGPGTRLLVL.

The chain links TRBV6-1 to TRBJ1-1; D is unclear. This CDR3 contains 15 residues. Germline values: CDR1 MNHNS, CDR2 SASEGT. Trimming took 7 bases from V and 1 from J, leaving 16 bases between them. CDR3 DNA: TGTGCCAGCACTCGCCCCGACCTAGGGAACACTGAAGCTTTCTTT. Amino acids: CASTRPDLGNTEAFF.

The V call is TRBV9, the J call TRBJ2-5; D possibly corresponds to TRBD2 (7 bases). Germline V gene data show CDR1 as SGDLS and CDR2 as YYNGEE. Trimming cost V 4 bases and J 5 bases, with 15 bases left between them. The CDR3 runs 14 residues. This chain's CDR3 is CASSPWGGRETQYF. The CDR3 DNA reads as TGTGCCAGCAGCCCCTGGGGGGGGCGCGAGACCCAGTACTTC.

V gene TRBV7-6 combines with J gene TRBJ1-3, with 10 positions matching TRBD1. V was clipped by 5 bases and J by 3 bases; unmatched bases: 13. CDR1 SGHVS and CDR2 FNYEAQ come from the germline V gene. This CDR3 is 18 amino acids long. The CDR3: CASSASGQGFFVGNTIYF. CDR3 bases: TGTGCCAGCAGCGCATCGGGACAGGGGTTTTTCGTTGGAAACACCATATATTTT.

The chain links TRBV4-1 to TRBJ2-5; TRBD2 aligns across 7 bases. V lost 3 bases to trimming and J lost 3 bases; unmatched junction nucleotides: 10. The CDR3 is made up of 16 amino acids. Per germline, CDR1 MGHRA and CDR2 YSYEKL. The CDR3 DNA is TGCGCCAGCAGCCAGGGTTATAGCGGGTTAAAAGAGACCCAGTACTTC. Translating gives CASSQGYSGLKETQYF.

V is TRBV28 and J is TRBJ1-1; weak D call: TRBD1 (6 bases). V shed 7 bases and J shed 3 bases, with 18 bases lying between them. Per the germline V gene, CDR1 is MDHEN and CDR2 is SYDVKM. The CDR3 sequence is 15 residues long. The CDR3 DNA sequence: TGTGCCAGCATCTCCGGGGGCCAGGCGGACACTGAAGCTTTCTTT. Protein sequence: CASISGGQADTEAFF.

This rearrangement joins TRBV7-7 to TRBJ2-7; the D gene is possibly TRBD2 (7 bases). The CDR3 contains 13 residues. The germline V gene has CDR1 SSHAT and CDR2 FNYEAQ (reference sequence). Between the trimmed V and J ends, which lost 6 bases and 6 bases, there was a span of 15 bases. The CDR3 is CASSLGAGAEQYF. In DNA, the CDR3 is TGTGCCAGCAGTTTGGGTGCGGGGGCCGAGCAGTACTTC.

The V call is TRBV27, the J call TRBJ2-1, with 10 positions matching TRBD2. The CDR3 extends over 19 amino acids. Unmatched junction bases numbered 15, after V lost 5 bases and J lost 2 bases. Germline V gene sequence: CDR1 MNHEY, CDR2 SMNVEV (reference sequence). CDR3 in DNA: TGTGCCAGCAGTCCCAGCCTCGCTAGCGGGAGATCCACCTACAATGAGCAGTTCTTC. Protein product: CASSPSLASGRSTYNEQFF.

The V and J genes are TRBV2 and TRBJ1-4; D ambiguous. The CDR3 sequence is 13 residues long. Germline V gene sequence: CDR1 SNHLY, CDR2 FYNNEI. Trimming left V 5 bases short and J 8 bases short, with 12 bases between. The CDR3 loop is CASSRQVTEKLFF. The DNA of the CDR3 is TGTGCCAGCAGTAGACAAGTAACGGAAAAACTGTTTTTT.

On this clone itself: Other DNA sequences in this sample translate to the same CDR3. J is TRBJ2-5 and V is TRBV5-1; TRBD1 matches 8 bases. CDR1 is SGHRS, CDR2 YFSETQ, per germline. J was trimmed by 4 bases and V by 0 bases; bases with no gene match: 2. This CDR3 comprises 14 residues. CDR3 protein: CASSLVQGGETQYF. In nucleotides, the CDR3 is TGCGCCAGCAGCTTGGTACAGGGGGGAGAGACCCAGTACTTC.

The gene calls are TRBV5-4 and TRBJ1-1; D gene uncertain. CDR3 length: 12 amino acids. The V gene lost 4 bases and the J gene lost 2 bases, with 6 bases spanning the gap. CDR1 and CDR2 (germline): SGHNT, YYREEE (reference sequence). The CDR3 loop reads CASSAINTEAFF. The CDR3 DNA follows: TGTGCCAGCAGCGCTATTAACACTGAAGCTTTCTTT.

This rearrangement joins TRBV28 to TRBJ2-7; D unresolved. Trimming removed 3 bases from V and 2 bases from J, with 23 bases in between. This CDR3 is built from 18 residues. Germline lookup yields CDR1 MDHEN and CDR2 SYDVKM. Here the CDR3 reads CASSFPTLPQSLTYEQYF. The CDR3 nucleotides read TGTGCCAGCAGTTTCCCAACCCTGCCGCAGTCTCTCACCTACGAGCAGTACTTC.

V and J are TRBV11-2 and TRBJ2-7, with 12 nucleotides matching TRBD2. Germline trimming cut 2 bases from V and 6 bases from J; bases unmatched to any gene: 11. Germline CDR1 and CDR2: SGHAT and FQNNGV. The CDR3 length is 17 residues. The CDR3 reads CASSLRLAGVGFFEQYF. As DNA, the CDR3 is TGTGCCAGCAGCTTAAGACTAGCGGGAGTGGGGTTCTTCGAGCAGTACTTC.

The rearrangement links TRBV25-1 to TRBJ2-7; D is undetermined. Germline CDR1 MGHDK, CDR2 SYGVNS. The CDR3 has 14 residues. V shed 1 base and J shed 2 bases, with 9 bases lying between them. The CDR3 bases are TGTGCCAGCAGTGAATCCATGCCCGCCTACGAGCAGTACTTC. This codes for CASSESMPAYEQYF.

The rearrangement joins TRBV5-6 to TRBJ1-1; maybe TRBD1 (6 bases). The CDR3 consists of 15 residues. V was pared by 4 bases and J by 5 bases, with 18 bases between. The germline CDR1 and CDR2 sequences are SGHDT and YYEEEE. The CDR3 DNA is TGTGCCAGCAGCCTGGGCGACAGGAAGGGTACTGAAGCTTTCTTT. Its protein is CASSLGDRKGTEAFF.